The 4 T cell receptor beta chains reported below all come from one sample, sequenced in a study of cytomegalovirus exposure and HLA in healthy donors. A multiplex PCR was run with 60 Vbeta primers and 13 Jbeta primers. TCRdb's copy holds only in-frame clones and misses some; the assay was immunoSEQ multiplex PCR. The sample has about 140,000 clones, more than 60% seen once. The sample taken for sequencing was PBMCs. The source of these receptors is a woman aged 55-75 years in good health and CMV-seronegative.

V and J are TRBV19 and TRBJ1-1; D is ambiguous. The CDR3 runs to 14 residues. Germline loops: CDR1 LNHDA, CDR2 SQIVND (reference sequence). Between the trimmed V and J ends, which lost 1 base and 1 base, there was a span of 7 bases. CDR3 residues: CASSIGRGNTEAFF. The CDR3 nucleotides are TGTGCCAGTAGTATAGGTCGGGGGAACACTGAAGCTTTCTTT.

This rearrangement joins TRBV28 to TRBJ1-4; D uncertain. Trimming pared 3 bases from V and 8 bases from J, leaving 10 bases between. The CDR3 is 13 amino acids. Germline lookup yields CDR1 MDHEN and CDR2 SYDVKM. The CDR3, as DNA: TGTGCCAGCAGTTTGCCGGGAGGGGAAAAACTGTTTTTT. This translates into CASSLPGGEKLFF.

The J gene is TRBJ2-7, the V gene TRBV5-4, with 9 bases lining up with TRBD1. Trimming cost V 0 bases and J 10 bases; bases outside gene matches: 2. Germline-derived CDR1 and CDR2 are SGHNT and YYREEE (reference sequence). The CDR3 length is 12 residues. Here the CDR3 DNA reads TGTGCCAGCAGCTTGGCGGACAGGGGACAGTACTTC. Protein product: CASSLADRGQYF.

V usage is TRBV27 and J usage is TRBJ1-1; D uncertain. V was clipped by 3 bases and J by 1 base, with 12 bases between them. Per the germline V gene, CDR1 is MNHEY and CDR2 is SMNVEV (reference sequence). The length of the CDR3 is 15 residues. This CDR3 is CASSLRTGGNTEAFF. CDR3 sequence (DNA): TGTGCCAGCAGTTTGCGGACTGGAGGGAACACTGAAGCTTTCTTT.